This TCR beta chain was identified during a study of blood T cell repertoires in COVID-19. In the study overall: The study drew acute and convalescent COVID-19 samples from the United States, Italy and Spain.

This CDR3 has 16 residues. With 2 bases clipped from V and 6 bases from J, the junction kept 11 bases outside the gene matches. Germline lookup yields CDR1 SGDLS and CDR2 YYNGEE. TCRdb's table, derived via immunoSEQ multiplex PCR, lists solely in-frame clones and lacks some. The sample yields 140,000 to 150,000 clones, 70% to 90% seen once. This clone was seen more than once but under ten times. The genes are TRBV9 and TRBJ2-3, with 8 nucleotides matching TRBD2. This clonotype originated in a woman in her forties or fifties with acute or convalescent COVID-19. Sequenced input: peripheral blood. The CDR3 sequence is CASSVVSGTSSDTQYF. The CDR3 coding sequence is TGTGCCAGCAGCGTGGTGTCCGGGACTAGTAGTGATACGCAGTATTTT.